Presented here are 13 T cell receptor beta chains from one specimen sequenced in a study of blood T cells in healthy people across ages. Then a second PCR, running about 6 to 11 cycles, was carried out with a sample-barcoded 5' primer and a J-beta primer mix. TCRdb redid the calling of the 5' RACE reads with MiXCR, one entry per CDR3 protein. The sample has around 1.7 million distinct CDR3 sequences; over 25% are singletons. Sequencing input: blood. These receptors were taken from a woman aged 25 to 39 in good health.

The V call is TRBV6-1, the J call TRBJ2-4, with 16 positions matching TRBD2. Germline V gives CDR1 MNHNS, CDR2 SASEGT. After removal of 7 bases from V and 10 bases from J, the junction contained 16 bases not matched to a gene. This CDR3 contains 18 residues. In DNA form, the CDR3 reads TGTGCCAGCACGGTCAATTGGGGGACTAGCGGGAGGGTGCCTATTCAGTACTTC. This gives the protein CASTVNWGTSGRVPIQYF.

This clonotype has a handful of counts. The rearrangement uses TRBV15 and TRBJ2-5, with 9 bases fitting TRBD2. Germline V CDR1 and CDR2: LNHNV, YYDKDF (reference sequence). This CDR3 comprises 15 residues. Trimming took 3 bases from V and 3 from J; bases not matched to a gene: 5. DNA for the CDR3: TGTGCCACCAGCAGCCCGACTAGCGGTAAAGAGACCCAGTACTTC. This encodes CATSSPTSGKETQYF.

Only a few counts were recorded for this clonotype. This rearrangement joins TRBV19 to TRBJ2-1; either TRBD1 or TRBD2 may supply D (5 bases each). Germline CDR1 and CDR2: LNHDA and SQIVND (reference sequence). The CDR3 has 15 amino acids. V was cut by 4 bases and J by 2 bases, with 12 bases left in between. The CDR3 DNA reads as TGTGCCAGTAGTACCTCGGGGACCACCTACAATGAGCAGTTCTTC. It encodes CASSTSGTTYNEQFF.

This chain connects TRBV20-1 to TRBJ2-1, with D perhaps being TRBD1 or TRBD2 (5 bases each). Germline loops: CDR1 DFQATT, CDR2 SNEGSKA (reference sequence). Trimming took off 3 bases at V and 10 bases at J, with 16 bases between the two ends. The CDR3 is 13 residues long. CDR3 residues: CSASWGIAYEQFF. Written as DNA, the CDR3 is TGCAGTGCTAGTTGGGGGATCGCCTACGAGCAGTTCTTC.

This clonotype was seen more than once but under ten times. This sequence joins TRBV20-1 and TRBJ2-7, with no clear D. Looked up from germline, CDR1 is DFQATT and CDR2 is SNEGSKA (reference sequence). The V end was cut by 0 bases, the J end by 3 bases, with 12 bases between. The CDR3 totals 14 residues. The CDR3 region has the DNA TGCAGTGCTAGAGAAACAGAGGCCTTCTACGAGCAGTACTTC. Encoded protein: CSARETEAFYEQYF.

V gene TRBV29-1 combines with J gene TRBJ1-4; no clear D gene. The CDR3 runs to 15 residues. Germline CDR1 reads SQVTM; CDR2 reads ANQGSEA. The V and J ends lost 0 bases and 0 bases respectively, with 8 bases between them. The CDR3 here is CSVEERTATNEKLFF. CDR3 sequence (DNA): TGCAGCGTTGAAGAACGGACGGCAACTAATGAAAAACTGTTTTTT.

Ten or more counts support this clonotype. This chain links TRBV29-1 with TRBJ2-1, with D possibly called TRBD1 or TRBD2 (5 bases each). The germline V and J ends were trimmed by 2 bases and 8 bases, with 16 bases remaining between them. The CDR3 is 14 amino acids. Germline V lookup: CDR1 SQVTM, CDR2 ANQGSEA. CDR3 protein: CSVEFQGKGDEQFF. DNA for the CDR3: TGCAGCGTTGAATTCCAGGGAAAGGGAGATGAGCAGTTCTTC.

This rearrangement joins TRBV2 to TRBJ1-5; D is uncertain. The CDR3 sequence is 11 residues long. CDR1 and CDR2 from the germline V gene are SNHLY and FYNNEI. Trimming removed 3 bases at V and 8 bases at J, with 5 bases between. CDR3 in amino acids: CASSDREPQHF. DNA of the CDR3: TGTGCCAGCAGTGATAGAGAGCCCCAGCATTTT.

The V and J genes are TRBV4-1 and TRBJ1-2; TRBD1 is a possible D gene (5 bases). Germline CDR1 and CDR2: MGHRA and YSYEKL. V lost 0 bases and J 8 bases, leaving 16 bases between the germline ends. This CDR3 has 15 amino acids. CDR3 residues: CASSQEYRGSRGYTF. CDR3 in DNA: TGCGCCAGCAGCCAAGAATACCGGGGCTCTAGGGGCTACACCTTC.

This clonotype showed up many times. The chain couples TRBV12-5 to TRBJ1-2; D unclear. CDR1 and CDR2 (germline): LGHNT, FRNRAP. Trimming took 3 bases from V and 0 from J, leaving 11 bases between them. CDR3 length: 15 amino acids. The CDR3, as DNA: TGTGCTAGTGGTTTTCAAGGAGCGACTAACTATGGCTACACCTTC. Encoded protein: CASGFQGATNYGYTF.

CDR3 sequence (DNA): TGTGCCTGGAACCTACGGACCTACGAGCAGTACTTC. Its protein product is CAWNLRTYEQYF. J is TRBJ2-7 and V is TRBV30; no clear D gene. The germline V gene has CDR1 GTSNPN and CDR2 SVGIG (reference sequence). Trimming cost V 4 bases and J 2 bases, with 9 bases left between them. The CDR3 extends over 12 amino acids.

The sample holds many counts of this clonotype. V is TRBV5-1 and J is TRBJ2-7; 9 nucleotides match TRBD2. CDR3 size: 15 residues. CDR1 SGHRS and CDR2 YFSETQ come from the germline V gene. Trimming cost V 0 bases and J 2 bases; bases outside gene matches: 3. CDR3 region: CASSLGTSATYEQYF. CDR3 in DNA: TGCGCCAGCAGCTTGGGGACTAGCGCTACCTACGAGCAGTACTTC. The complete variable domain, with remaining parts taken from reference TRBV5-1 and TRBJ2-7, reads KAGVTQTPRYLIKTRGQQVTLSCSPISGHRSVSWYQQTPGQGLQFLFEYFSETQRNKGNFPGRFSGRQFSNSRSEMNVSTLELGDSALYLCASSLGTSATYEQYFGPGTRLTVT.

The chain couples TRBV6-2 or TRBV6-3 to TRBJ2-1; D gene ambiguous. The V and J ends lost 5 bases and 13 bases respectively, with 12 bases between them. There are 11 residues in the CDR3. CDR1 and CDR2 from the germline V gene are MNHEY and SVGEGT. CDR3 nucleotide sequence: TGTGCCAGCAGTCACAAAGAGACTCAGTTCTTC. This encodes CASSHKETQFF.